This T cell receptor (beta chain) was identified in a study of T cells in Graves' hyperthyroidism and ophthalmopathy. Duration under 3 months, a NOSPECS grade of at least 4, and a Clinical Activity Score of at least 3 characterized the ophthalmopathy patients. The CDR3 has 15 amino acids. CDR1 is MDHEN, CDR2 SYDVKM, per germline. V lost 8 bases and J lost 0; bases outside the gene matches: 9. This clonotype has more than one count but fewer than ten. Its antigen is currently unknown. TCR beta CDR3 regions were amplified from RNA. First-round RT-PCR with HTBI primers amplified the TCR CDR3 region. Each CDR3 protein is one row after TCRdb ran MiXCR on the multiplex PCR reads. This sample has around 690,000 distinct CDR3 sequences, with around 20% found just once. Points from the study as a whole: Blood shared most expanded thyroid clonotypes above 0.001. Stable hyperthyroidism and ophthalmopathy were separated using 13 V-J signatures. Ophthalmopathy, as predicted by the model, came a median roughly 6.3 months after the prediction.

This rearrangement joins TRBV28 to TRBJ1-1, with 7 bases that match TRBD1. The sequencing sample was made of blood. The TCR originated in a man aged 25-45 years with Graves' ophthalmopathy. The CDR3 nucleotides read TGTGCCAGCGGACGACCTGGGACAGTGAACACTGAAGCTTTCTTT. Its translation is CASGRPGTVNTEAFF. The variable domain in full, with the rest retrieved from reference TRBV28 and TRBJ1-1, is DVKVTQSSRYLVKRTGEKVFLECVQDMDHENMFWYRQDPGLGLRLIYFSYDVKMKEKGDIPEGYSVSREKKERFSLILESASTNQTSMYLCASGRPGTVNTEAFFGQGTRLTVV.